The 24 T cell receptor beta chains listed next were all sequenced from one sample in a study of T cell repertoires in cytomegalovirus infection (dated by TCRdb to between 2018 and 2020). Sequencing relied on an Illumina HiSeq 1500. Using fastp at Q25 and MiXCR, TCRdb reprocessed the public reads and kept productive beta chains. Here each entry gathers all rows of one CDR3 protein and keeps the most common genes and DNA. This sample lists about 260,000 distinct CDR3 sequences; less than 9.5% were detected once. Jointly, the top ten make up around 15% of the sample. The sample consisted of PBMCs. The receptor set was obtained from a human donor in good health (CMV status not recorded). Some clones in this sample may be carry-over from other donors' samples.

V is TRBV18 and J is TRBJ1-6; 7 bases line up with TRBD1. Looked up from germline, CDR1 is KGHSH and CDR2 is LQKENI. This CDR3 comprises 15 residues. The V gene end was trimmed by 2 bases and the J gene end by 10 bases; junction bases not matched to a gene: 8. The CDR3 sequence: CASSPGQGVRSPLHF. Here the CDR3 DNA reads TGTGCCAGCTCACCAGGGCAGGGGGTTCGATCACCCCTCCACTTT.

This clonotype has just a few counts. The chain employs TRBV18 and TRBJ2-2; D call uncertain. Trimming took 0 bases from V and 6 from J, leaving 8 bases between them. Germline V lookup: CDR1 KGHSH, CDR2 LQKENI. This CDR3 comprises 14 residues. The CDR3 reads CASSPPTVPGELFF. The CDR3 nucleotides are TGTGCCAGCTCACCACCAACCGTGCCCGGGGAGCTGTTTTTT.

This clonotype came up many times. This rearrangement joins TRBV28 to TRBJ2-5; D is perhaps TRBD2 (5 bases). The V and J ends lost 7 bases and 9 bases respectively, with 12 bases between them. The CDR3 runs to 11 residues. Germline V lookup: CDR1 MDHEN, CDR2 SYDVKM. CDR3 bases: TGTGCCAGCACCACGCCGAGGGCCCAGTACTTC. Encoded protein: CASTTPRAQYF. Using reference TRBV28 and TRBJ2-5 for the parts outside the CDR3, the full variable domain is DVKVTQSSRYLVKRTGEKVFLECVQDMDHENMFWYRQDPGLGLRLIYFSYDVKMKEKGDIPEGYSVSREKKERFSLILESASTNQTSMYLCASTTPRAQYFGPGTRLLVL.

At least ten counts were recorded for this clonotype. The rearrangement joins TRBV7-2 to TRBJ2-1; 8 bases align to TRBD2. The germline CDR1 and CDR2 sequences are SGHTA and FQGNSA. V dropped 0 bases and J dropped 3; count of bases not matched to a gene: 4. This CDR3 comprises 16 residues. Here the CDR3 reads CASSLASRGGYNEQFF. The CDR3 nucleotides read TGTGCCAGCAGCTTAGCTAGCCGGGGGGGCTACAATGAGCAGTTCTTC.

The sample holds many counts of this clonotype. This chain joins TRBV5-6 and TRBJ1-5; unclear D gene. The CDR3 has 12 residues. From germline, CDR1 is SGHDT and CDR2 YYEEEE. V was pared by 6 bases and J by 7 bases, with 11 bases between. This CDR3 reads CASTVFGQPQHF. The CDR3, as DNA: TGTGCCAGCACCGTATTCGGACAGCCCCAGCATTTT.

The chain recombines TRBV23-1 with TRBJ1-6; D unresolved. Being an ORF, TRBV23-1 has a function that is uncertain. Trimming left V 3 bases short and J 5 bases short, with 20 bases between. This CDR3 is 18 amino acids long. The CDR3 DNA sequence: TGCGCCAGCAGTCACCCCAAAAGTACGAGGAGTCATAATTCACCCCTCCACTTT. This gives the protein CASSHPKSTRSHNSPLHF.

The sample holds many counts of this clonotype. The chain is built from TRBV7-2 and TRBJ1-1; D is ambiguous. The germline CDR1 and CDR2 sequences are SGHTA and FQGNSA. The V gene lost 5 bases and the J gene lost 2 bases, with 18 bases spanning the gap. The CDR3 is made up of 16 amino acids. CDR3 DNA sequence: TGTGCCAGCAGCCCTATGGGAGGGTTCGGCAACACTGAAGCTTTCTTT. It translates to CASSPMGGFGNTEAFF.

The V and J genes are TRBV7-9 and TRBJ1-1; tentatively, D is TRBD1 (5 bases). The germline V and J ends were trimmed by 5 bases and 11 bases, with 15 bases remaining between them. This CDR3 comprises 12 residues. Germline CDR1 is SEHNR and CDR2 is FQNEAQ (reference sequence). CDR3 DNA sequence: TGTGCCAGCAGCACGGGGCCCTCTGGGGCTTTCTTT. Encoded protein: CASSTGPSGAFF.

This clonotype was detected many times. This CDR3 is CASSQSNGGSFQETQYF. CDR3 bases: TGCGCCAGCAGTCAATCTAACGGCGGATCTTTCCAAGAGACCCAGTACTTC. This rearrangement joins TRBV23-1 to TRBJ2-5; D gene uncertain. TRBV23-1 is assigned to the ORF class and has an uncertain function. The V and J ends lost 0 bases and 1 base respectively, with 15 bases between them. This CDR3 region has 17 residues.

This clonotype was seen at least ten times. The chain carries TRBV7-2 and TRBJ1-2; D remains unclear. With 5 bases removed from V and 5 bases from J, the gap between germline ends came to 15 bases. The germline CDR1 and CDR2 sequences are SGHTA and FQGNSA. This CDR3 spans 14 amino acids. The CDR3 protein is CASSPTWQRYGYTF. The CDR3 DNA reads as TGTGCCAGCAGCCCGACGTGGCAACGGTATGGCTACACCTTC.

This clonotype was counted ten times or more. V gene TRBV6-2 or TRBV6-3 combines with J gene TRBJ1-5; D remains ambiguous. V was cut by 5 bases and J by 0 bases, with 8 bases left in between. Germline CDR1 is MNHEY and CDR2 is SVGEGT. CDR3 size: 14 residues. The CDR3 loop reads CASSAAVSNQPQHF. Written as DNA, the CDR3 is TGTGCCAGCAGTGCGGCAGTTAGCAATCAGCCCCAGCATTTT.

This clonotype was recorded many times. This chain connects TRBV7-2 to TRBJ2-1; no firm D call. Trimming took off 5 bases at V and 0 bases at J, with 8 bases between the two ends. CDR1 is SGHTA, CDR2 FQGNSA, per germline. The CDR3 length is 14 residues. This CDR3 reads CASSPYASYNEQFF. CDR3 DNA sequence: TGTGCCAGCAGCCCCTACGCCTCCTACAATGAGCAGTTCTTC.

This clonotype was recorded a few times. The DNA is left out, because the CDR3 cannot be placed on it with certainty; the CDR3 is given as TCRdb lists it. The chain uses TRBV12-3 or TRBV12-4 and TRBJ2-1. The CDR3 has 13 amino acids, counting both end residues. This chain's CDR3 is CASSSPPVFWQFF.

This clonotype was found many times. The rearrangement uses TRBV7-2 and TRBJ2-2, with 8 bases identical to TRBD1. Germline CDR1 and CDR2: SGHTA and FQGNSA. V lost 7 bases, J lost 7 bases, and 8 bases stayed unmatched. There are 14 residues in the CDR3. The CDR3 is CASTTRQGIGELFF. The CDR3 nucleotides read TGTGCCAGCACCACTCGACAGGGGATCGGGGAGCTGTTTTTT.

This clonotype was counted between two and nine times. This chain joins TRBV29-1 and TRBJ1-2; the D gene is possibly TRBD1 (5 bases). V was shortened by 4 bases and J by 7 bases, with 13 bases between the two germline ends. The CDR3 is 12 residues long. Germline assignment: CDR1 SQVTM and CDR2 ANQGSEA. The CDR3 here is CSVGQAQGGYTF. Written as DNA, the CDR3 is TGCAGCGTTGGCCAGGCCCAGGGTGGCTACACCTTC.

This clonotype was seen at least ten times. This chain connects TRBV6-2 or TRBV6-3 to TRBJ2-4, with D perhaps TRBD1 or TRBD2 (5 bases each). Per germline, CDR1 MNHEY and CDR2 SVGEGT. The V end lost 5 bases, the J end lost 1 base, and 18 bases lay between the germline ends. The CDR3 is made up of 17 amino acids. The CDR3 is CASSLLGEPGAKNIQYF. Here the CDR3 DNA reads TGTGCCAGCAGTCTCCTGGGGGAGCCGGGGGCCAAAAACATTCAGTACTTC.

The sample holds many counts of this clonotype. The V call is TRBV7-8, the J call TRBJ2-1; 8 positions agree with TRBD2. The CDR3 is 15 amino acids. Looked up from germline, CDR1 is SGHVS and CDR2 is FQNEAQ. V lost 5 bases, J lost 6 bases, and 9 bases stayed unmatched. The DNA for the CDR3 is TGTGCCAGCAGCCTAGGGACTAGGGGGGGCAATGAGCAGTTCTTC. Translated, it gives CASSLGTRGGNEQFF.

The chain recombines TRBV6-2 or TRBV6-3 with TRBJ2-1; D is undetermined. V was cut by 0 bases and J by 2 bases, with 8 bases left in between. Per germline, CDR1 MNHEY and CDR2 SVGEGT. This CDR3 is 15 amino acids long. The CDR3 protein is CASSYSPITYNEQFF. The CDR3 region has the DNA TGTGCCAGCAGTTACTCTCCTATCACCTACAATGAGCAGTTCTTC.

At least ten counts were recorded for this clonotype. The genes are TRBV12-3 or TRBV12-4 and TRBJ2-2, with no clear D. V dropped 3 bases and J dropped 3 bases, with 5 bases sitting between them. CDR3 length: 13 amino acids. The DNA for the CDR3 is TGTGCCAGCAGTTTTTGGGACACCGGGGAGCTGTTTTTT. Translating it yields CASSFWDTGELFF.

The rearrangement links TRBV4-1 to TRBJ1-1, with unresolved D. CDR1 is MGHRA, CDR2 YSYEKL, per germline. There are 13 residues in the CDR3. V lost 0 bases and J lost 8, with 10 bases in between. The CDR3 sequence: CASSQDRGMEAFF. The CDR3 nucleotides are TGCGCCAGCAGCCAAGATCGGGGAATGGAAGCTTTCTTT.

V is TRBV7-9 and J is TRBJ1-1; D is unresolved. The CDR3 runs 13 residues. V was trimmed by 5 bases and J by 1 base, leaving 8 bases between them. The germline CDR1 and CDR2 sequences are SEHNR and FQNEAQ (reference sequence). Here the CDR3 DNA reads TGTGCCAGCAGCCGGTTACCGAACACTGAAGCTTTCTTT. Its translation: CASSRLPNTEAFF.

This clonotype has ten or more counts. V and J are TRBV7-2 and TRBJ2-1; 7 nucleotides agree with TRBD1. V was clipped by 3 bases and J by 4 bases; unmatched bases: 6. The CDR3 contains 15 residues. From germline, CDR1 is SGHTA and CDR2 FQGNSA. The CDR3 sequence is CASSLLGGQYNEQFF. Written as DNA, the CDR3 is TGTGCCAGCAGCTTGCTAGGGGGACAGTACAATGAGCAGTTCTTC.

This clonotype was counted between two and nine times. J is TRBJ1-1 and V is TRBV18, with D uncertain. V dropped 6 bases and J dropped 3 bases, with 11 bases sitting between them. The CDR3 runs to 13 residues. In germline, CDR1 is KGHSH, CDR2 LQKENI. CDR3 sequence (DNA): TGTGCCAGCTCCGGTAACAAGGACACTGAAGCTTTCTTT. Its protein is CASSGNKDTEAFF.

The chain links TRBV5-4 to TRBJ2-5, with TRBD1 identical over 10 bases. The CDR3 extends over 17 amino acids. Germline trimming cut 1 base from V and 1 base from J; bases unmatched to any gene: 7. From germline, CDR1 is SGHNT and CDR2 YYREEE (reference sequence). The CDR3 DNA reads TGTGCCAGCAGCTTGACGGGACAGGGGACTCTCCAAGAGACCCAGTACTTC. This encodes CASSLTGQGTLQETQYF.